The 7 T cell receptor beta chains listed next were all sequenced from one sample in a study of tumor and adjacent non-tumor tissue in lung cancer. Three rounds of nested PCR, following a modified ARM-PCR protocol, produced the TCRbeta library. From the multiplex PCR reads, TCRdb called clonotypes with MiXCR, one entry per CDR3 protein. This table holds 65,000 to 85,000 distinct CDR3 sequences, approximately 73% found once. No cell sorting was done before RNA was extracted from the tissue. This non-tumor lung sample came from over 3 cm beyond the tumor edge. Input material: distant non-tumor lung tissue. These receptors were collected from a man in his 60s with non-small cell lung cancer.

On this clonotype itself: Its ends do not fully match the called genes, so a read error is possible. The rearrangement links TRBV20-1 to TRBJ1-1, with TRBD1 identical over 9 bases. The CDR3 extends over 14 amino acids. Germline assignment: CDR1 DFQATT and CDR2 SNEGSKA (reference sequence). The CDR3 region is CSASGDREGIEVFF. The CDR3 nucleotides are TGCAGTGCTAGTGGGGACAGGGAAGGTATTGAAGTTTTCTTT.

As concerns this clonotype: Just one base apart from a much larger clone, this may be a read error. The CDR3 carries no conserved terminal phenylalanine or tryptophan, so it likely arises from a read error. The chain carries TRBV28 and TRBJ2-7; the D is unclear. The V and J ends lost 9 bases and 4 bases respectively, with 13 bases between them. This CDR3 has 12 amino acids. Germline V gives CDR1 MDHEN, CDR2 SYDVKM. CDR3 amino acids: CARVLEAYEQYL. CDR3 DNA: TGTGCCAGGGTGTTAGAAGCTTACGAGCAGTACCTC.

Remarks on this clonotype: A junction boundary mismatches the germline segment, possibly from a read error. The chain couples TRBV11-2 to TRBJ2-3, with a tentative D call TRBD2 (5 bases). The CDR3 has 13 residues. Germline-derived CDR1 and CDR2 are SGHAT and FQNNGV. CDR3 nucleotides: TGTGCCAGTGAGGTGGGGAGTATGGATACGCAGTGTTTT. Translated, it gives CASEVGSMDTQCF.

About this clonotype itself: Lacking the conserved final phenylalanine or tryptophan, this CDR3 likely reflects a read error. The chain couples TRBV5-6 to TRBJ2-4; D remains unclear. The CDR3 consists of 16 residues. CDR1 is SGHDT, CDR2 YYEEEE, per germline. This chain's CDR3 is CASSPSETVAKNVQYL. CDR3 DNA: TGTGCTAGCAGCCCCTCCGAGACGGTAGCCAAAAACGTTCAGTACTTA.

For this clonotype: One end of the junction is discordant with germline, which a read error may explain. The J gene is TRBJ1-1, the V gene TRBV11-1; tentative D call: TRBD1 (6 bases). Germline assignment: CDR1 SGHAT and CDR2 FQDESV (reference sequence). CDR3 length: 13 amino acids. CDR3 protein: CACSLAPGARAFF. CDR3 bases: TGTGCCTGCAGCTTAGCGCCGGGGGCTAGAGCTTTCTTT.

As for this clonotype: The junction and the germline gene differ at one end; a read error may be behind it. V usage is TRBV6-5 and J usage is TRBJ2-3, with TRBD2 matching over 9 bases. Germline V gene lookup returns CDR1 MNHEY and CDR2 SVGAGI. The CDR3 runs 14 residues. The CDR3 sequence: CTSRLAEGTDTQYF. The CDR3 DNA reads TGTACCAGCAGACTAGCGGAGGGCACAGATACGCAGTATTTT.

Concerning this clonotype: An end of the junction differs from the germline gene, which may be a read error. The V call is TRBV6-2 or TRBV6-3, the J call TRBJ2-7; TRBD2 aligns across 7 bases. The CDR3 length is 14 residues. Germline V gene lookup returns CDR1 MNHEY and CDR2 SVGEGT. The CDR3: CARRPSGETYEKYF. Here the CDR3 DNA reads TGTGCCCGCAGACCCAGCGGGGAAACCTACGAGAAGTACTTC.